This T cell receptor beta chain originates from a study of CD8+ T cells in alopecia areata. Study background: A regimen of oral tofacitinib, 5 to 10 mg twice daily, was given to treated patients. Patients in the study were on tofacitinib for 6 to 18 months, then off it for 6 months.

Following extraction, RNA underwent reverse transcription to cDNA, which served as the sequencing template. Clones were sequenced by immunoSEQ multiplex PCR, and TCRdb holds only the in-frame ones, with some missing. The sample lists fewer than 250,000 clones, 40% to 55% seen once, with 2% to 3% in the top ten. The V end was cut by 3 bases, the J end by 10 bases, with 12 bases between. Germline CDR1 reads GTSNPN; CDR2 reads SVGIG (reference sequence). CDR3 length: 11 amino acids. Treatment reported: oral pan-JAK inhibitor, 5-10 mg twice daily. Peripheral blood samples and lesional scalp punch biopsies were obtained from alopecia areata patients.

The receptor was derived from a human donor with alopecia areata. The source material was CD4+ T cells sorted from blood, sampled at approximately week 37, from a patient treated with tofacitinib. This chain uses TRBV30 with TRBJ1-2; D gene uncertain. CDR3 sequence reads: CAWREEIIYTF. In DNA, the CDR3 is TGTGCCTGGAGGGAAGAAATCATCTACACCTTC. Looking up the rest from reference TRBV30 and TRBJ1-2 gives the full variable domain: SQTIHQWPATLVQPVGSPLSLECTVEGTSNPNLYWYRQAAGRGLQLLFYSVGIGQISSEVPQNLSASRPQDRQFILSSKKLLLSDSGFYLCAWREEIIYTFGSGTRLTVV.